The 23 T cell receptor beta chains in this list originate from one sample, sequenced in a study of vaccination and CD4 T cells after COVID-19. Their antigen targets remain unknown. Regarding treatment: roughly 10-day PBMC culture with coronavirus spike peptide pools or control peptides (ViraFEST assay). Once obtained from cultured CD4+ T cells, the DNA was sequenced using the Oncomine TCR Beta short-read assay. TCRdb reprocessed the PCR reads with MiXCR, giving one entry per CDR3 protein. Among over 10,000 distinct CDR3 sequences listed, less than 55% were seen once. Specimen: cultured CD4+ T cells from blood. Every receptor here comes from a human donor with COVID-19.

This rearrangement joins TRBV12-3 or TRBV12-4 to TRBJ1-5; 8 nucleotides line up with TRBD1. Unmatched junction bases numbered 13, after V lost 4 bases and J lost 11 bases. The CDR3 contains 15 residues. The CDR3 loop is CASSWGGQGLRSQHF. DNA of the CDR3: TGTGCCAGCAGTTGGGGAGGACAGGGCCTAAGGTCCCAGCATTTT.

The rearrangement uses TRBV11-2 and TRBJ2-7, with a possible D match to TRBD1 (6 bases). CDR1 is SGHAT and CDR2 is FQNNGV in the germline V gene. The germline V and J ends were trimmed by 5 bases and 4 bases, with 12 bases remaining between them. The CDR3 is 13 residues long. For the CDR3, the DNA is TGTGCCAGCAGCCCCCGGGACACTTACGAGCAGTACTTC. It yields the protein CASSPRDTYEQYF.

The V call is TRBV7-2, the J call TRBJ1-4, with D maybe TRBD1 (5 bases). V lost 1 base and J lost 4, with 13 bases in between. Germline CDR1 SGHTA, CDR2 FQGNSA. The CDR3 contains 16 residues. CDR3 in amino acids: CASSLVSGQGNEKLFF. As DNA, the CDR3 is TGTGCCAGCAGCTTAGTGTCTGGGCAGGGTAATGAAAAACTGTTTTTT. Using reference TRBV7-2 and TRBJ1-4 for the parts outside the CDR3, the full variable domain is GAGVSQSPSNKVTEKGKDVELRCDPISGHTALYWYRQSLGQGLEFLIYFQGNSAPDKSGLPSDRFSAERTGGSVSTLTIQRTQQEDSAVYLCASSLVSGQGNEKLFFGSGTQLSVL.

V gene TRBV5-4 combines with J gene TRBJ1-1; the D gene is possibly TRBD1 (5 bases). Trimming shortened V by 9 bases and J by 1 base, and 16 bases separated the two germline ends. Germline loops: CDR1 SGHNT, CDR2 YYREEE (reference sequence). CDR3 length equals 14 residues. CDR3 nucleotides: TGTGCCACCTCCAGGGATTACAGGAACACTGAAGCTTTCTTT. Amino acid sequence: CATSRDYRNTEAFF.

This chain uses TRBV12-3 or TRBV12-4 with TRBJ2-7; D is tentatively TRBD1 or TRBD2 (5 bases each). CDR3 length equals 12 residues. The germline V and J ends were trimmed by 6 bases and 11 bases, with 17 bases remaining between them. The CDR3 DNA sequence: TGTGCCAGCAGCCTACGGGACGCCGGCGAGTACTTC. Its translation is CASSLRDAGEYF.

The chain recombines TRBV20-1 with TRBJ2-1, with D possibly being TRBD1 or TRBD2 (5 bases each). The germline V gene has CDR1 DFQATT and CDR2 SNEGSKA (reference sequence). The CDR3 length is 15 residues. The V end was cut by 6 bases, the J end by 2 bases, with 17 bases between. The CDR3 loop is CSAVTGTRTYNEQFF. The DNA of the CDR3 is TGCAGTGCCGTAACCGGGACCAGAACCTACAATGAGCAGTTCTTC.

This clonotype occurred a few times. This sequence joins TRBV11-2 and TRBJ1-1, with D hard to call. V was shortened by 3 bases and J by 4 bases, with 15 bases between the two germline ends. CDR3 length: 15 amino acids. From germline, CDR1 is SGHAT and CDR2 FQNNGV. The CDR3, as DNA: TGTGCCAGCAGCTTGAGGGAGGGAGGTGGCACTGAAGCTTTCTTT. This gives the protein CASSLREGGGTEAFF.

This clonotype was detected only a few times. The chain joins TRBV10-3 to TRBJ1-5; D might be TRBD1 (5 bases). There are 15 residues in the CDR3. V lost 6 bases and J lost 1, with 13 bases in between. Germline-derived CDR1 and CDR2 are ENHRY and SYGVKD. CDR3 loop: CAISSTASSNQPQHF. The CDR3 DNA sequence: TGTGCCATCAGCTCGACAGCGTCGAGCAATCAGCCCCAGCATTTT.

V usage is TRBV7-3 and J usage is TRBJ1-1; 9 positions agree with TRBD1. The CDR3 totals 14 residues. CDR1 SGHTA and CDR2 FQGTGA come from the germline V gene. V dropped 5 bases and J dropped 2; count of bases not matched to a gene: 3. The CDR3 DNA reads TGTGCCAGCAGCCTACAGGGGGCAAACACTGAAGCTTTCTTT. Translating it yields CASSLQGANTEAFF.

The chain uses TRBV15 and TRBJ2-7, with a possible D match to TRBD2 (7 bases). Trimming took off 1 base at V and 4 bases at J, with 14 bases between the two ends. The CDR3 spans 15 residues. Per germline, CDR1 LNHNV and CDR2 YYDKDF (reference sequence). CDR3 region: CATSRGGGQVYEQYF. Here the CDR3 DNA reads TGTGCCACCAGCAGAGGGGGGGGGCAAGTGTACGAGCAGTACTTC.

This clonotype turned up a few times. The chain is built from TRBV7-9 and TRBJ1-1; weak D call: TRBD1 (6 bases). Trimming removed 3 bases at V and 5 bases at J, with 13 bases between. The germline gives CDR1 SEHNR, CDR2 FQNEAQ (reference sequence). CDR3 size: 14 residues. CDR3 residues: CASSFGGAKTEAFF. CDR3 DNA sequence: TGTGCCAGCAGCTTCGGGGGCGCTAAGACTGAAGCTTTCTTT.

This sequence joins TRBV15 and TRBJ2-1, with D possibly TRBD1 on 5 matching bases. The germline gives CDR1 LNHNV, CDR2 YYDKDF (reference sequence). V lost 0 bases to trimming and J lost 8 bases, with 8 bases between them. This CDR3 region has 13 residues. CDR3 residues: CATSRDQGHEQFF. The CDR3 nucleotides are TGTGCCACCAGCAGAGATCAGGGCCATGAGCAGTTCTTC.

This chain uses TRBV5-6 with TRBJ1-2, with a weak D call TRBD1 (5 bases). The CDR3 extends over 14 amino acids. Trimming took 4 bases from V and 8 from J, leaving 18 bases between them. In germline, CDR1 is SGHDT, CDR2 YYEEEE. The CDR3 nucleotides read TGTGCCAGCAGCCTCGGGGGGAGGTATGGCGGCTACACCTTC. Amino acid sequence: CASSLGGRYGGYTF.

V usage is TRBV6-5 and J usage is TRBJ2-5; 7 bases agree with TRBD1. The CDR3 runs 14 residues. Germline V gives CDR1 MNHEY, CDR2 SVGAGI. V was pared by 2 bases and J by 5 bases, with 5 bases of the junction left unmatched. The CDR3 DNA reads TGTGCCAGCAGTTACGCCGACAGGGTGGAGACCCAGTACTTC. This codes for CASSYADRVETQYF.

This clonotype was observed a few times. The rearrangement links TRBV7-3 to TRBJ2-2, with D hard to call. The V and J ends lost 3 bases and 0 bases respectively, with 5 bases between them. The CDR3 contains 14 residues. Germline CDR1 reads SGHTA; CDR2 reads FQGTGA. DNA for the CDR3: TGTGCCAGCAGCTTGGGCACGAACACCGGGGAGCTGTTTTTT. It encodes CASSLGTNTGELFF. Drawing the rest from reference TRBV7-3 and TRBJ2-2, the complete variable domain is GAGVSQTPSNKVTEKGKYVELRCDPISGHTALYWYRQSLGQGPEFLIYFQGTGAADDSGLPNDRFFAVRPEGSVSTLKIQRTERGDSAVYLCASSLGTNTGELFFGEGSRLTVL.

A note on this clonotype: The germline gene is not matched at one end of the junction; a read error may be the cause. The rearrangement links TRBV7-7 to TRBJ2-3; 13 bases are a match to TRBD2. CDR3 length equals 16 residues. The germline V gene has CDR1 SSHAT and CDR2 FNYEAQ (reference sequence). The CDR3 DNA reads as TGTGCTAGCAGCCTAGGACTAGCGGGGGCCACAGATACGCAGTATTTT. It yields the protein CASSLGLAGATDTQYF.

This clonotype occurred a few times. V gene TRBV10-3 combines with J gene TRBJ2-7; 10 bases map to TRBD1. The germline CDR1 and CDR2 sequences are ENHRY and SYGVKD. This CDR3 region has 15 residues. V lost 3 bases and J lost 2; bases outside the gene matches: 4. CDR3 nucleotides: TGTGCCATCAGTGACCGACAGGGGGCCGCCTACGAGCAGTACTTC. As protein: CAISDRQGAAYEQYF.

This clonotype was observed once. The V gene is TRBV5-4, the J gene TRBJ1-1; weak D call: TRBD1 (6 bases). Germline V gene sequence: CDR1 SGHNT, CDR2 YYREEE (reference sequence). The CDR3 runs to 14 residues. Trimming left V 3 bases short and J 2 bases short, with 11 bases between. In DNA form, the CDR3 reads TGTGCCAGCAGCTCACCGGGGGCCAACACTGAAGCTTTCTTT. This translates into CASSSPGANTEAFF. The full variable domain, its missing parts supplied by reference TRBV5-4 and TRBJ1-1, is ETGVTQSPTHLIKTRGQQVTLRCSSQSGHNTVSWYQQALGQGPQFIFQYYREEENGRGNFPPRFSGLQFPNYSSELNVNALELDDSALYLCASSSPGANTEAFFGQGTRLTVV.

This sequence joins TRBV28 and TRBJ1-2, with a possible D match to TRBD1 (5 bases). From germline, CDR1 is MDHEN and CDR2 SYDVKM. V was clipped by 2 bases and J by 8 bases, with 18 bases between them. The CDR3 length is 15 residues. DNA for the CDR3: TGTGCCAGCAGTTTAGGGCGGGGCGACCGTCGAGGCTACACCTTC. This gives the protein CASSLGRGDRRGYTF.

CDR3 bases: TGCGCCAGCAGCCAATCCTCCACAGATACGCAGTATTTT. It specifies CASSQSSTDTQYF. The gene calls are TRBV4-3 and TRBJ2-3; no clear D. The germline V and J ends were trimmed by 2 bases and 2 bases, with 5 bases remaining between them. This CDR3 region has 13 residues. The germline gives CDR1 LGHNA, CDR2 YSLEER.

The chain is built from TRBV19 and TRBJ2-1; a possible D gene is TRBD2 (6 bases). Germline CDR1 reads LNHDA; CDR2 reads SQIVND (reference sequence). V lost 4 bases and J 10 bases, leaving 17 bases between the germline ends. There are 14 residues in the CDR3. The DNA for the CDR3 is TGTGCCAGTAGTAGGGACCCGGGGGATGGCGAGCAGTTCTTC. Its protein is CASSRDPGDGEQFF.

A few counts support this clonotype. The CDR3 nucleotides read TGCAGTGCTAGAGATCATCCGGGGCCAAAGCCTGGAAACACCATATATTTT. This gives the protein CSARDHPGPKPGNTIYF. The chain has TRBV20-1 and TRBJ1-3; D perhaps matches TRBD1 (5 bases). This CDR3 contains 17 residues. Per germline, CDR1 DFQATT and CDR2 SNEGSKA (reference sequence). V was cut by 0 bases and J by 2 bases, with 17 bases left in between.

The rearrangement uses TRBV6-1 and TRBJ1-1; 8 bases map to TRBD1. V was pared by 7 bases and J by 3 bases, with 13 bases of the junction left unmatched. Per germline, CDR1 MNHNS and CDR2 SASEGT. The CDR3 sequence is 16 residues long. The CDR3 spells CASTRVQGGRDTEAFF. Written as DNA, the CDR3 is TGTGCCAGCACCCGGGTACAGGGGGGTAGAGACACTGAAGCTTTCTTT.